The following is a TCR beta chain sequence with its context. As yet, its antigen is unknown. The CDR3 totals 15 residues. The germline V gene has CDR1 SGHDN and CDR2 FVKESK. V was clipped by 4 bases and J by 2 bases; unmatched bases: 7. The PCR was carried out with 60 Vbeta primers and 13 Jbeta primers. TCRdb's table, derived via immunoSEQ multiplex PCR, lists solely in-frame clones and lacks some. The sample has around 300,000 clones; under 80% are singletons. This specimen comes from a study of cytomegalovirus exposure and HLA in healthy donors. In the study overall: HLA-typed donors were the source of about 85 million unique TCRs, which an early data release held.

Study-level points and caveats: In vitro, a few CMV-associated chains proved specific for CMV antigens.

The TCR sequence derives from a female donor in good health and CMV-seronegative. The sequencing sample was made of PBMCs. V is TRBV14 and J is TRBJ1-1, with 7 bases that match TRBD1. The CDR3 DNA reads as TGTGCCAGCAGCCTTATTACAGGGGATAACACTGAAGCTTTCTTT. Translating it yields CASSLITGDNTEAFF.